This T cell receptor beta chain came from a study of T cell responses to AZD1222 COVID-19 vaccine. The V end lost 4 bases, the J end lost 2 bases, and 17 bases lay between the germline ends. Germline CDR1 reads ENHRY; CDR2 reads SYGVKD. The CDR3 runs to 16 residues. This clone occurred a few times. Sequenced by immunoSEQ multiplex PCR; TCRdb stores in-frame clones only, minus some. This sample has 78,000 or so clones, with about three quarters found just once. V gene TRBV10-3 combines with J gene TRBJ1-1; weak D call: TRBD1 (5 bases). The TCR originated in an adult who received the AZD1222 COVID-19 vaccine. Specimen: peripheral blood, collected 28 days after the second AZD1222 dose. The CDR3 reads CAISGPPGDHNTEAFF. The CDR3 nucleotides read TGTGCCATCAGTGGCCCGCCTGGGGACCATAACACTGAAGCTTTCTTT.